A single sample is the source of the 11 T cell receptor beta chains below, sequenced in a study of blood T cell repertoires in COVID-19. Sequencing was performed with immunoSEQ multiplex PCR; in TCRdb, only in-frame clones are kept and a portion is missing. The sample shows around 45,000 clones, approximately 89% of them seen only once. The sample was peripheral blood. The receptor source for this set is a man aged 55 to 70 with active or convalescent COVID-19.

The chain joins TRBV12-3 or TRBV12-4 to TRBJ1-2; no clear D. This CDR3 comprises 13 residues. The V and J ends lost 2 bases and 7 bases respectively, with 11 bases between them. The CDR3 nucleotides read TGTGCCAGCAGTTTAAACGGGGTTAGTGGCTACACCTTC. Translation: CASSLNGVSGYTF.

The chain is built from TRBV6-5 and TRBJ2-5; D possibly corresponds to TRBD2 (7 bases). Looked up from germline, CDR1 is MNHEY and CDR2 is SVGAGI. This CDR3 is built from 14 residues. V was trimmed by 7 bases and J by 5 bases, leaving 17 bases between them. As DNA, the CDR3 is TGTGCCAGCAAGGACAGCTCCGGGGGGGAGACCCAGTACTTC. Protein: CASKDSSGGETQYF.

The chain recombines TRBV9 with TRBJ2-5; tentatively, D is TRBD2 (6 bases). V gave up 3 bases and J gave up 5 bases, with 11 bases separating them. CDR1 is SGDLS, CDR2 YYNGEE, per germline. CDR3 length: 13 amino acids. CDR3 sequence (DNA): TGTGCCAGCAGCGAGACTAGAACGGAGACCCAGTACTTC. It specifies CASSETRTETQYF.

This sequence joins TRBV19 and TRBJ1-1; D is possibly TRBD1 (5 bases). The germline V and J ends were trimmed by 8 bases and 0 bases, with 22 bases remaining between them. This CDR3 is built from 17 residues. Germline V gene data show CDR1 as LNHDA and CDR2 as SQIVND (reference sequence). The CDR3 DNA follows: TGTGCCAGTTTGGGGGGATCGGCTGGGCAGATGAACACTGAAGCTTTCTTT. It encodes CASLGGSAGQMNTEAFF.

The chain uses TRBV9 and TRBJ1-1, with D perhaps matching TRBD1 (6 bases). Trimming took 0 bases from V and 0 from J, leaving 12 bases between them. The CDR3 covers 16 residues. The germline CDR1 and CDR2 sequences are SGDLS and YYNGEE. CDR3: CASSVGGQTLNTEAFF. The CDR3 DNA is TGTGCCAGCAGCGTAGGCGGACAGACTTTGAACACTGAAGCTTTCTTT.

The rearrangement joins TRBV28 to TRBJ1-1; weak D call: TRBD1 (6 bases). This CDR3 contains 13 residues. The ends were cut back, 10 bases at V and 4 bases at J, with 16 bases in the middle. Looked up from germline, CDR1 is MDHEN and CDR2 is SYDVKM. The CDR3 coding sequence is TGTGCCACCAAGGGGGTCTTGGGCACTGAAGCTTTCTTT. Residues: CATKGVLGTEAFF.

This clone came up once. The gene calls are TRBV15 and TRBJ2-7; TRBD1 agrees at 7 bases. CDR3 size: 15 residues. V lost 3 bases and J lost 3; bases outside the gene matches: 8. Germline V gene sequence: CDR1 LNHNV, CDR2 YYDKDF (reference sequence). CDR3 region: CATSSYDRDSYEQYF. The CDR3, as DNA: TGTGCCACCAGCAGTTATGACCGGGACAGCTACGAGCAGTACTTC.

This sequence joins TRBV19 and TRBJ1-5; a weak D match, TRBD1 (5 bases). The CDR3 spans 13 residues. The V gene's germline CDR1 is LNHDA and CDR2 SQIVND (reference sequence). V shed 1 base and J shed 9 bases, with 10 bases lying between them. The CDR3 DNA follows: TGTGCCAGTAGTATAGCAGGGCCCAGGCCCCAGCATTTT. Its protein product is CASSIAGPRPQHF.

The rearrangement joins TRBV10-3 to TRBJ2-3, with no clear D. Germline lookup yields CDR1 ENHRY and CDR2 SYGVKD. V lost 6 bases to trimming and J lost 0 bases, with 4 bases between them. The CDR3 is 12 amino acids. The CDR3 protein is CAISTSTDTQYF. CDR3 in DNA: TGTGCCATCAGCACTAGCACAGATACGCAGTATTTT.

The rearrangement joins TRBV5-1 to TRBJ1-2; TRBD1 matches at 9 bases. The CDR3 consists of 14 residues. Germline V lookup: CDR1 SGHRS, CDR2 YFSETQ. V gave up 3 bases and J gave up 7 bases; unmatched junction bases: 7. The DNA for the CDR3 is TGCGCCAGCAGCTCGGGGACAGGGAAAGGTGGCTACACCTTC. Residues: CASSSGTGKGGYTF.

V gene TRBV19 combines with J gene TRBJ1-6; D gene unclear. The length of the CDR3 is 13 residues. The germline V gene has CDR1 LNHDA and CDR2 SQIVND (reference sequence). V was clipped by 3 bases and J by 7 bases, with 7 bases between them. CDR3 coding DNA: TGTGCCAGTAGTATTATGGAGAATTCACCCCTCCACTTT. Amino acids: CASSIMENSPLHF.